Listed here is a single T cell receptor beta chain. This CDR3 has 17 amino acids. CDR1 is SGHDT and CDR2 is YYEEEE in the germline V gene. Trimming removed 0 bases from V and 6 bases from J; junction bases left unmatched: 13. The data originate from a study of liver allograft versus peripheral blood T cells. Across the study: Hepatic allograft T cell receptor repertoires were evaluated relative to those present in recipients' peripheral blood.

TCRdb re-analysed the reads in MiXCR, keeping a single row per CDR3 protein. The profile covers 15,000 to 20,000 distinct CDR3 sequences, with more than 20% appearing a single time and 10% to 15% taken by the ten largest. The V and J genes are TRBV5-6 and TRBJ2-7, with 9 bases matching TRBD1. The origin of this receptor is a human patient who had a liver transplant. Some T cells may have come from the graft donor. For the CDR3, the DNA is TGTGCCAGCAGCTTGGGAGGTGGGACAGGGAAAGGTGCCGAGCAGTACTTC. Translated: CASSLGGGTGKGAEQYF.